Detailed here is one T cell receptor beta chain. The data are from a study of blood T cells in healthy people across ages. A second PCR of 7 to 11 cycles used a sample-barcoded 5' primer and a J-beta primer mix. Every sample returned 3 million or more CDR3-containing paired-end reads. MiXCR, applied by TCRdb to the 5' RACE reads, yields one record per CDR3 protein. The sample holds 1.5 million to 2 million distinct CDR3 sequences, about 31% seen once. This CDR3 is 13 amino acids long. The V end was cut by 4 bases, the J end by 5 bases, with 9 bases between. Germline V CDR1 and CDR2: MNHNY, SVGAGI (reference sequence).

This TCR derives from a woman aged 25-40 years in good health. Input material: blood. The chain links TRBV6-6 to TRBJ2-1; D is unresolved. The CDR3 spells CASSFPGDNEQFF. The CDR3 DNA is TGTGCCAGCAGTTTCCCTGGGGACAATGAGCAGTTCTTC.